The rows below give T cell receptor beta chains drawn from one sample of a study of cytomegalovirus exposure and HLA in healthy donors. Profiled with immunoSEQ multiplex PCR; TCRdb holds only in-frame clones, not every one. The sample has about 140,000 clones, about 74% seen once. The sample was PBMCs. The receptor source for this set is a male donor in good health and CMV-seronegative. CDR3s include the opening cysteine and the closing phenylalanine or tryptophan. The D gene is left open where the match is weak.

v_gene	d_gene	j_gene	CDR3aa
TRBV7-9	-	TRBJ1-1	CASSLSRGTEAFF
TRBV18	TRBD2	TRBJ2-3	CASSPWSASGRADTQYF
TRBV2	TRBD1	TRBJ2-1	CASIGQGAGNEQFF
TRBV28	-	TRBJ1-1	CASSVPNRRNTEAFF
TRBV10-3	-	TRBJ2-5	CAISGDNGQETQYF
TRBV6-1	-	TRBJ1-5	CASSQGGGDQPQHF
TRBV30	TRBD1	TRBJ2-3	CAWSVRQGAGDTQYF
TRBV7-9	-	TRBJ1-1	CASSSPGFTEAFF
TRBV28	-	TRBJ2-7	CASSETGYSYEQYF
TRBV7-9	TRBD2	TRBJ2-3	CASSLGGLAGTTQYF
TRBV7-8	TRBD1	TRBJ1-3	CASRPTGDGNTIYF
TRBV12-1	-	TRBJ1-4	CASSSHLNEKLFF
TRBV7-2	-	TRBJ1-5	CASSLTGSVSNQPQHF
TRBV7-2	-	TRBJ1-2	CASTLKGVNYGYTF
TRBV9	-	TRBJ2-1	CASSVFSGEQFF
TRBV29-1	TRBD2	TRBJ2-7	CSVELRGSSYEQYF
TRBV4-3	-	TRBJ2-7	CASSRTRGLAGEQYF
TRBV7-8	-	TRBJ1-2	CASSPPTYGYTF
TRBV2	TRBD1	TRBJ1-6	CASSGGDRSVNSPLHF
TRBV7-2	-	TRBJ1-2	CASSTGQRSYGYTF
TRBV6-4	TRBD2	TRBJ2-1	CASSEASGSYEQFF
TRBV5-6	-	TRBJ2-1	CASSLLSGYNEQFF
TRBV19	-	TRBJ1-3	CASSAYSGSGNTIYF
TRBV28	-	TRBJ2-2	CASSLTAGELFF
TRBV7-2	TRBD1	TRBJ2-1	CASSSYRGNEQFF
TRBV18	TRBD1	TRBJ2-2	CASSPGQGDTGELFF
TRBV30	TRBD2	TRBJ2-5	CAWLAVQETQYF
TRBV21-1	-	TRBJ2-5	CASTIAGGPCQETQYF
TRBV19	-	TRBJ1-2	CASSITGPYGYTF
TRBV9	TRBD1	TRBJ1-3	CASSVAGTGGSGNTIYF
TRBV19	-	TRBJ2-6	CASSQDSLLISGANVLTF
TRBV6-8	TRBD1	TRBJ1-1	CASSKDRGNTEAFF
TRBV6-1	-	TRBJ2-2	CASSGEVGPTGELFF
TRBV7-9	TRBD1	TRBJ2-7	CASSLGDSLLREQYF
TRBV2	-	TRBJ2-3	CASSAARGWFTQYF
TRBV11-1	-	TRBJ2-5	CASSLPRDTTRRTQYF
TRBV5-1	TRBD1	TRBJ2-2	CASSPGQGNTGELFF
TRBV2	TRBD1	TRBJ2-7	CASSQGGQGWYEQYF
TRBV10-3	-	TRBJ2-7	CAIRPPLSIEQYF
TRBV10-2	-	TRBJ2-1	CASRLDLYNEQFF
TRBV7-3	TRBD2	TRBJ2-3	CASSLKLAGAMDTQYF
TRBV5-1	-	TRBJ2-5	CASSPGAQETQYF
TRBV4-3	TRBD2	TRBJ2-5	CASSPRLAGMKETQYF
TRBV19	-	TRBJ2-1	CATLGVYDEQFF
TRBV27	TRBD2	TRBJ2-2	CASSRIAGVSPGELFF
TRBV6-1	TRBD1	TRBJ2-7	CAGRGVRQGEHEQYF
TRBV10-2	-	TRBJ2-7	CASGDWDYEQYF
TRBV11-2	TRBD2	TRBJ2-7	CASSLGGSGYEQYF
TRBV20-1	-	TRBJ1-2	CSARGWLGYTF
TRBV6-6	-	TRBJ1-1	CASSYSKGRKAEAFF
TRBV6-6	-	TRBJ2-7	CASTHMTRVHEQYF
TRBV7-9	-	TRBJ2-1	CASRLTSNEQFF
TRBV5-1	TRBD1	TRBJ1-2	CASSPVRQGAYGYTF
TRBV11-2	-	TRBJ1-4	CASSHSATNEKLFF